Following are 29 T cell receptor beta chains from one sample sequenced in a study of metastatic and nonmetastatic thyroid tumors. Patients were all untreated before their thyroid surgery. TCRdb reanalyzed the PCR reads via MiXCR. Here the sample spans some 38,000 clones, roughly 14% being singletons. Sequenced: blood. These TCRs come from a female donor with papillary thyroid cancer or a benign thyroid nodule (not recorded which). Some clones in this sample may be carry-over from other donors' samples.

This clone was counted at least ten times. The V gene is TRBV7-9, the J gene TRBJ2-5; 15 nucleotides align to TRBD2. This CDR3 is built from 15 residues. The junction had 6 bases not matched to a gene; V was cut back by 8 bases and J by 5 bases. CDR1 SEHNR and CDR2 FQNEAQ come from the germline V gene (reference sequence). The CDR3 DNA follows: TGTGCCAGCTCCTGGACTAGCGGGAGGGCTGAGACCCAGTACTTC. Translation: CASSWTSGRAETQYF.

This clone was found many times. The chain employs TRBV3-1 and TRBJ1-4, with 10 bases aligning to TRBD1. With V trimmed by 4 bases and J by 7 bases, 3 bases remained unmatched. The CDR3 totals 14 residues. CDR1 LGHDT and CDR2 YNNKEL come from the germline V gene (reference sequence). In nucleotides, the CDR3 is TGTGCCAGCAGCCTCCGGACAGGGGGTGAAAAACTGTTTTTT. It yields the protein CASSLRTGGEKLFF.

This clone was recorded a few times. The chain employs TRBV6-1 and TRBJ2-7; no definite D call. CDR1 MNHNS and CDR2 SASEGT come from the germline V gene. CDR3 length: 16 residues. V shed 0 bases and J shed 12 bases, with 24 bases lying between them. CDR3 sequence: CASSEASNWPSYEWYF. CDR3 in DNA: TGTGCCAGCAGTGAAGCGTCGAACTGGCCTTCCTACGAGTGGTACTTC.

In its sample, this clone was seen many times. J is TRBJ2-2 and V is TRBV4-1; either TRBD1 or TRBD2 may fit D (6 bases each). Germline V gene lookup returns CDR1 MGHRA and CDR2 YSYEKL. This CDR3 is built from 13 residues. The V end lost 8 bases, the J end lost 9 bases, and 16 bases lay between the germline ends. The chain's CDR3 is CASSGHGGRELFF. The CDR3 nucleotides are TGCGCCAGCTCGGGACACGGGGGCCGGGAGCTGTTTTTT.

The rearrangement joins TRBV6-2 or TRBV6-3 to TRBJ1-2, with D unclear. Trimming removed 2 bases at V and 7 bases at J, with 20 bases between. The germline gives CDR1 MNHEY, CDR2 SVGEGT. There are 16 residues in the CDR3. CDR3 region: CASSYRPAPREGGYTF. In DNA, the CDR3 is TGTGCCAGCAGTTACAGGCCGGCGCCAAGGGAAGGTGGCTACACCTTC.

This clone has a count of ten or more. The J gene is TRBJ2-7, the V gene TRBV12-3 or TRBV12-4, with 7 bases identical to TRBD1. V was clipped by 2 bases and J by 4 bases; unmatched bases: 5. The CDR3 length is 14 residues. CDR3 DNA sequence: TGTGCCAGCAGTTTAATGGGACAGAATTACGAGCAGTACTTC. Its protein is CASSLMGQNYEQYF.

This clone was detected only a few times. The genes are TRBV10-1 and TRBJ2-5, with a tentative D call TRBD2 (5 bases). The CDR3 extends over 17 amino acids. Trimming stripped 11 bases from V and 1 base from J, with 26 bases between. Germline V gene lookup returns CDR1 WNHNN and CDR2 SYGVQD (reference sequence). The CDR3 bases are TGCGCCGGCGGGCCCGCTGGACTCCTCAAACTCCAAGAGACCCAGTACTTC. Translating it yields CAGGPAGLLKLQETQYF.

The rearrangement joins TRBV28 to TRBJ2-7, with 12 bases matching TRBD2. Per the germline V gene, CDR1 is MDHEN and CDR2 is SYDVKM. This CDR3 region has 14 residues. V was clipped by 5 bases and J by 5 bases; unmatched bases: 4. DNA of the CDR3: TGTGCCAGCAGTCTAGCGGGAGGGCCTGACGAGCAGTACTTC. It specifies CASSLAGGPDEQYF.

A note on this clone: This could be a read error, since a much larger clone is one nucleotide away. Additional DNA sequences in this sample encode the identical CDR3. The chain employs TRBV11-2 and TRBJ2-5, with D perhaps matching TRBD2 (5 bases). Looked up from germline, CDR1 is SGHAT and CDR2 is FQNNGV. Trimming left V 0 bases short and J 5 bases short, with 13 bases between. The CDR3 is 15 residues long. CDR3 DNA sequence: TGTGCCAGCAGCTTAGATCGTTCTGGAGGCGAGACCCAGTACTTC. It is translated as CASSLDRSGGETQYF.

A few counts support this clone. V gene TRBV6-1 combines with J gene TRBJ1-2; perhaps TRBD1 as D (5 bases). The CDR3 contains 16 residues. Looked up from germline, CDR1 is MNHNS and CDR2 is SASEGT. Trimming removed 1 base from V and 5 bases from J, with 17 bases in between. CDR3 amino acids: CASSEVGGGLGYGYTF. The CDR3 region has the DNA TGTGCCAGCAGTGAAGTAGGTGGGGGTCTAGGGTATGGCTACACCTTC.

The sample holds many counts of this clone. In DNA form, the CDR3 reads TGTGCCAGCAGTTTATCGGTAGGCGAGAACTATGGCTACACCTTC. The encoded protein is CASSLSVGENYGYTF. The chain recombines TRBV27 with TRBJ1-2; D gene unclear. The CDR3 consists of 15 residues. The germline V and J ends were trimmed by 0 bases and 2 bases, with 10 bases remaining between them. CDR1 MNHEY and CDR2 SMNVEV come from the germline V gene (reference sequence).

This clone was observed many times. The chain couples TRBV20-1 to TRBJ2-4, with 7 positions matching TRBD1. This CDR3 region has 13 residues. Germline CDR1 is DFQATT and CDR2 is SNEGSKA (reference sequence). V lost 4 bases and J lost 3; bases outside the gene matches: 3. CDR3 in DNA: TGCAGTGCTATCCGGGACAGCAAAAACATTCAGTACTTC. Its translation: CSAIRDSKNIQYF.

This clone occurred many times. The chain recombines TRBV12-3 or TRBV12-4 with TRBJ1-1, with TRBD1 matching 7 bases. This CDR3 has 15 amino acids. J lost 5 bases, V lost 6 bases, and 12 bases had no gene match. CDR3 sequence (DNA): TGTGCCAGCAGGGTTACATGGGAGGGGGCGACTGAAGCTTTCTTT. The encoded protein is CASRVTWEGATEAFF.

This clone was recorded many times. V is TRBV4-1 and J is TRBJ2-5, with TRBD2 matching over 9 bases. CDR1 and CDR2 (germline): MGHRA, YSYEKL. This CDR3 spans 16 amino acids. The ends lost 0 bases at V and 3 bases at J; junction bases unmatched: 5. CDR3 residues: CASSQDRVAGEETQYF. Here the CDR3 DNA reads TGCGCCAGCAGCCAAGATAGGGTAGCGGGAGAAGAGACCCAGTACTTC.

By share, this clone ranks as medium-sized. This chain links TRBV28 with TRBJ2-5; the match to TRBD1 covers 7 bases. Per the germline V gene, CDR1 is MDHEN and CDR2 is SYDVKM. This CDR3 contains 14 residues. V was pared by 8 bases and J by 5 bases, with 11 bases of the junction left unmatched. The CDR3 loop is CASGDRDGRETQYF. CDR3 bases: TGTGCCAGCGGAGACAGGGATGGACGCGAGACCCAGTACTTC.

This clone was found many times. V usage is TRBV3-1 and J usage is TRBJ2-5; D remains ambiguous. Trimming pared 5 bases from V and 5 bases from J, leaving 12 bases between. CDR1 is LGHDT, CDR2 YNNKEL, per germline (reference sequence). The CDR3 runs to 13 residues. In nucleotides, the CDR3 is TGTGCCAGCAGCTCCGGATTGGGGGAGACCCAGTACTTC. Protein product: CASSSGLGETQYF.

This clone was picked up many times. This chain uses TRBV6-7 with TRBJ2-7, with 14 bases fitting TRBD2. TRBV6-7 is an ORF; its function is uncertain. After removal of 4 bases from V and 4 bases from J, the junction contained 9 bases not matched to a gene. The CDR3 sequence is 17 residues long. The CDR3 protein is CASSSDPGLAGEYEQYF. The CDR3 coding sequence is TGTGCCAGCAGTTCCGACCCGGGACTAGCGGGAGAGTACGAGCAGTACTTC.

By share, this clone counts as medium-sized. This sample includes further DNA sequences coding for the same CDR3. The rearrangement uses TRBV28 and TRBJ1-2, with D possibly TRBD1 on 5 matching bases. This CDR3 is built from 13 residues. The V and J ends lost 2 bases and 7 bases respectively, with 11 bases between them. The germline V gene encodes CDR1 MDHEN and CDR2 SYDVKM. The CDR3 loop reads CASSLGQGFGYTF. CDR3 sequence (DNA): TGTGCCAGCAGTTTAGGGCAGGGATTTGGCTACACCTTC.

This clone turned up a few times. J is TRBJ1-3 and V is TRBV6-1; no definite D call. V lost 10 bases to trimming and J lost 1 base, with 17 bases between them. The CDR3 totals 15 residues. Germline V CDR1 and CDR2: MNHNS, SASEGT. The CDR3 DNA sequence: TGTGCCAACAGCCCGCTTGTTGTGTCTGGAAACACCATATATTTT. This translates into CANSPLVVSGNTIYF.

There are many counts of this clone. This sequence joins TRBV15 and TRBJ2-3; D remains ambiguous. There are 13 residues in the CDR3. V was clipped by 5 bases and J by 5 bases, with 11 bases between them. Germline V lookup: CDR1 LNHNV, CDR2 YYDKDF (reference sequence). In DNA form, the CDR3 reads TGTGCCACCAGCTCAGGCTCCGGAGATACGCAGTATTTT. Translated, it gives CATSSGSGDTQYF.

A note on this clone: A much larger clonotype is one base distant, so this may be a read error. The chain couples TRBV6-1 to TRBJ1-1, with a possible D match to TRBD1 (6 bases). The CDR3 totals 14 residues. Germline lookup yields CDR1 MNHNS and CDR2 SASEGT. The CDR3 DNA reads TGTGCCAGTAGTGGGGGGCTCTTGAAAACTGAAGCTTTCTTT. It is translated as CASSGGLLKTEAFF.

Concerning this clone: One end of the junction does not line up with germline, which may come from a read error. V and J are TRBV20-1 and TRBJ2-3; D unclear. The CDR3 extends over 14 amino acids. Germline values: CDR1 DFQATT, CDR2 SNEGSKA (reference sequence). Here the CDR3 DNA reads TGCAGTGCTAGACTTTTTTTCTCTACAGCTACGCAGTATTTT. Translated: CSARLFFSTATQYF.

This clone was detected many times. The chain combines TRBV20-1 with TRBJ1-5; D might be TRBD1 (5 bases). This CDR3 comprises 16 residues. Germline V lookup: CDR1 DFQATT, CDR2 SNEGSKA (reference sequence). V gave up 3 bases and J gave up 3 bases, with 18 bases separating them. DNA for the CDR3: TGCAGTGCTAGGGGGCCCCTCGGGACCCACAATCAGCCCCAGCATTTT. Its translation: CSARGPLGTHNQPQHF.

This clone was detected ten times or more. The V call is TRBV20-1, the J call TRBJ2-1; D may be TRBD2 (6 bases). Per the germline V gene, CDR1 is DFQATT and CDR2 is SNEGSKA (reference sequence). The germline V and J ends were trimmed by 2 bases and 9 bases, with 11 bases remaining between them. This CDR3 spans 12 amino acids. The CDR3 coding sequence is TGCAGTGCTAGATATGGGCGGGGTGAGCAGTTCTTC. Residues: CSARYGRGEQFF.

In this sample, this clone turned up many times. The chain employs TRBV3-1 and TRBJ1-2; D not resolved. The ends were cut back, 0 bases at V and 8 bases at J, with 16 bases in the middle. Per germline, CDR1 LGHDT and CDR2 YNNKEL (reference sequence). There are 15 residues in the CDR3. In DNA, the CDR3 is TGTGCCAGCAGCCAAGATTCGCTTTTAGAGTGGGGCTACACCTTC. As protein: CASSQDSLLEWGYTF.

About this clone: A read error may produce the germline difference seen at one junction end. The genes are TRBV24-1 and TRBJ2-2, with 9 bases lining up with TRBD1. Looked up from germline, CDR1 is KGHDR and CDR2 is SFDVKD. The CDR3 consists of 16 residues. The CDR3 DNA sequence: TGTGCCACCAGTGATCCCGGGACAGGGAGCACCGGGGGGCTGTTTTTT. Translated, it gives CATSDPGTGSTGGLFF.

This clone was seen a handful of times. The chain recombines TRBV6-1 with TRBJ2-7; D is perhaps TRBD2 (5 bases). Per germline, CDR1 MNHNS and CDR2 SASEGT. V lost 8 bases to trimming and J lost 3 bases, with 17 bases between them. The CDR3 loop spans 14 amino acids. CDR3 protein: CASVIRAGLYEQYF. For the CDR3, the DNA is TGTGCCAGCGTAATAAGGGCGGGCCTCTACGAGCAGTACTTC.

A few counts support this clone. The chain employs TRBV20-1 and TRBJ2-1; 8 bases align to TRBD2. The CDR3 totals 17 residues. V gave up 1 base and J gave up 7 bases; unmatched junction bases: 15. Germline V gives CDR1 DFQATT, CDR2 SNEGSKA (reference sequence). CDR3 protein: CSARGFSGAGGGNEQFF. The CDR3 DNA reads TGCAGTGCTAGAGGCTTTAGTGGGGCGGGAGGTGGAAATGAGCAGTTCTTC.

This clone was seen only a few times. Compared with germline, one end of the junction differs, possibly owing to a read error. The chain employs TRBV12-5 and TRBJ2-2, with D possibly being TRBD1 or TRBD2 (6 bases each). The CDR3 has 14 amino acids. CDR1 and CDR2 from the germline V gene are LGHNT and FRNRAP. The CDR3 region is CASVSGQTTGELFF. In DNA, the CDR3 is TGTGCCAGTGTTAGCGGACAGACCACCGGGGAGCTGTTTTTT. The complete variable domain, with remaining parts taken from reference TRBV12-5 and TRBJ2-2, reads DARVTQTPRHKVTEMGQEVTMRCQPILGHNTVFWYRQTMMQGLELLAYFRNRAPLDDSGMPKDRFSAEMPDATLATLKIQPSEPRDSAVYFCASVSGQTTGELFFGEGSRLTVL.